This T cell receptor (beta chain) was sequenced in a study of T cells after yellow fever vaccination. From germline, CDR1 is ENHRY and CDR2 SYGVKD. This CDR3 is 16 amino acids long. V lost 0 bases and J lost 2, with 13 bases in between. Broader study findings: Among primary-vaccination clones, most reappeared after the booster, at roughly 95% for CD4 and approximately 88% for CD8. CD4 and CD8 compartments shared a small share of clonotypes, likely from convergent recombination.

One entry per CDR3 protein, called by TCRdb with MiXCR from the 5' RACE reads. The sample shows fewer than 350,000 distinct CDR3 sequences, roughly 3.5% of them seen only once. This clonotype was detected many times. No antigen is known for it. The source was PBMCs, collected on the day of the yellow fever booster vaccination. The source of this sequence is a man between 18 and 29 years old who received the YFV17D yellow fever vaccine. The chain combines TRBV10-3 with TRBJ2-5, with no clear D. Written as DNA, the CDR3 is TGTGCCATCAGTGAGTCGGAAGTTGGCGGACAAGAGACCCAGTACTTC. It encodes CAISESEVGGQETQYF.